Listed below are T cell receptor beta chains from one sample, sequenced in a study of cytomegalovirus exposure and HLA in healthy donors. Repertoires were generated with immunoSEQ multiplex PCR, while TCRdb's copy carries only in-frame clones and drops some. The table has about 130,000 clones, approximately 95% seen once. Material: PBMCs. These receptors all stem from a man aged 18 to 35 in good health and CMV-seronegative. Each CDR3 is given with its conserved first and last residue. D genes are given only for firm matches.

>16|TRBD2|TRBV7-2
CASSPEPGLSADTQYF
>15|.|TRBV19
CASRIPETRNQPQHF
>16|TRBD2|TRBV30
CAWSVKGLAGYNEQFF
>15|TRBD1|TRBV30
CAWSPPGTGTYEQYF
>14|TRBD1|TRBV28
CASSYGTGASEQYF
>17|.|TRBV7-9
CASSLGGTGANTGELFF
>14|.|TRBV18
CASSGTQYQETQYF
>14|.|TRBV15
CATSRDGAFGVQYF
>15|TRBD2|TRBV19
CASTLAGGNTGELFF
>15|TRBD2|TRBV5-4
CASNLAGGAKNIQYF
>16|TRBD2|TRBV5-1
CASSPRLAAYQETQYF
>15|TRBD2|TRBV4-2
CASSRELAGNNEQFF
>15|TRBD1|TRBV4-3
CASSPGVLGGETQYF
>14|.|TRBV19
CASRPPSGTDTQYF
>14|.|TRBV4-3
CASSQEGYLIEQYF
>16|TRBD1|TRBV5-8
CASSLGTGKSADTQYF
>14|.|TRBV5-1
CASSLERNTGELFF
>13|TRBD1|TRBV6-5
CASSPDRDQPQHF
>14|.|TRBV9
CASSAGGDTGELFF
>17|TRBD2|TRBV7-2
CASSLVSGGGPRETQYF
>15|TRBD1|TRBV5-6
CASSLATGGNTEAFF
>15|TRBD2|TRBV9
CASSGGLGVVNEQFF
>15|TRBD1|TRBV6-1
CASTTGTGLTDTQYF
>16|TRBD2|TRBV9
CASSGSASGYTGELFF
>16|.|TRBV6-5
CASSSTVQVAWRGYTF
>13|.|TRBV7-2
CASSLPRQYGYTF
>15|.|TRBV7-9
CASSLAPGVSYEQYF
>14|.|TRBV6-5
CASSYRTGDTEAFF
>17|.|TRBV4-3
CASSQEYVSSGNEKLFF
>11|.|TRBV28
CATLYTDTQYF
>13|.|TRBV28
CASSLKQSYEQYF
>13|.|TRBV29-1
CSVGEGGGNTIYF
>15|TRBD1|TRBV7-2
CASSAWTGGADGYTF
>14|.|TRBV30
CACGAEYSNQPQHF
>14|TRBD2|TRBV27
CASSLQGGWNEQFF
>17|TRBD1|TRBV5-6
CASSTGQGSSGANVLTF
>13|TRBD1|TRBV28
CASTLEMGTGRTF
>16|.|TRBV7-3
CASSLGIRGGTDTQYF
>14|.|TRBV2
CASSDRESWETQYF
>13|TRBD1|TRBV6-5
CASGGQGRTEAFF
>16|TRBD1|TRBV4-3
CASSQDSRDSSYEQYF